The 4 T cell receptor beta chains below were found in one sample sequenced in a study of naive and memory T cell subsets. An oligonucleotide containing a UMI was ligated to the 3' end of TCR cDNA. The SP2 primer and nested alpha and beta constant region primers amplified ligated cDNA in four rounds. A single record per CDR3 protein comes from TCRdb applying MiXCR to the 5' RACE reads. The table includes approximately 30,000 distinct CDR3 sequences, over 15% detected once. These receptors were obtained from a female donor in good health.

Here the CDR3 DNA reads TGCGCCAGCAGCCAAGATGGGGGGGGGTCGGGCACTGAAGCTTTCTTT. This translates into CASSQDGGGSGTEAFF. The rearrangement uses TRBV4-1 and TRBJ1-1; tentatively, D is TRBD1 (5 bases). Trimming cost V 0 bases and J 4 bases, with 15 bases left between them. The germline V gene has CDR1 MGHRA and CDR2 YSYEKL. The CDR3 runs 16 residues.

The V and J genes are TRBV12-3 or TRBV12-4 and TRBJ1-3; 7 bases agree with TRBD1. J lost 4 bases, V lost 3 bases, and 3 bases had no gene match. The CDR3 is 14 residues long. CDR3 DNA: TGTGCCAGCAGTTTTGCAGGGGGAGGAAACACCATATATTTT. It encodes CASSFAGGGNTIYF.

The genes are TRBV5-1 and TRBJ2-7; no clear D. Germline lookup yields CDR1 SGHRS and CDR2 YFSETQ. V dropped 1 base and J dropped 3 bases, with 26 bases sitting between them. The CDR3 has 19 residues. Here the CDR3 reads CASSLFKAVPVAPYYEQYF. CDR3 bases: TGCGCCAGCAGCTTGTTCAAGGCAGTCCCTGTCGCCCCATACTACGAGCAGTACTTC.

This clonotype has just a few counts. The chain recombines TRBV6-5 with TRBJ2-7, with 11 positions matching TRBD2. The CDR3 sequence is 17 residues long. The V segment lost 2 bases and the J segment 4 bases; nucleotides outside the gene matches: 10. The germline V gene has CDR1 MNHEY and CDR2 SVGAGI. The CDR3 spells CASSYLPGLADQYEQYF. The CDR3 region has the DNA TGTGCCAGCAGTTACCTCCCGGGACTAGCGGATCAATACGAGCAGTACTTC.